This TCR beta chain was found in a study of T cells in Graves' hyperthyroidism and ophthalmopathy (dated by TCRdb to between 2019 and 2020). For context, the study as a whole: Peripheral blood was collected at initial diagnosis, before any treatment. TCR V-J signatures able to tell the groups apart were searched for in a discovery cohort of approximately 95 patients, of whom 43 had Graves' ophthalmopathy and under 65 had stable Graves' hyperthyroidism. An independent validation cohort of 18 to 20 hyperthyroidism patients and approximately 16 patients who later progressed to ophthalmopathy tested prospective prediction of ophthalmopathy. The 100 discovery patients were randomly divided into training and test sets at a 7:3 ratio. The study also compared thyroid tissue and blood T-cell repertoires from roughly 6 Graves' hyperthyroidism patients. Once sampling was done, hyperthyroidism patients were given methimazole at a starting dose of 30 mg daily, whereas ophthalmopathy patients were given high-dose intravenous methylprednisolone. The paper reports TCR Vbeta CDR3 sequencing of approximately 140 peripheral blood samples: some 41 ophthalmopathy, approximately 74 hyperthyroidism and around 17 progressor patients. What the authors observed across the whole study: Most expanded thyroid clonotypes (frequency above 0.001) were also detected in blood, suggesting blood repertoires may reflect thyroid immune responses. During validation, the model predicted progression to ophthalmopathy a median of approximately six months ahead of onset, with roughly 65% sensitivity and 72.22% specificity. Ophthalmopathy was separated from stable hyperthyroidism by a 13 V-J signature model, with 85% to 90% sensitivity and roughly 84% specificity obtained in cross-validation and 80%/75% obtained in testing. Sample size was not statistically predetermined, and blinding of investigators to group allocation was not performed.

TCR beta CDR3 regions were amplified from RNA transcripts. The TCR CDR3 was subjected to a first round of RT-PCR using the HTBI primer set and the Qiagen OneStep RT-PCR kit. The libraries were constructed in a second round of multiplex PCR and then size-selected and purified. Sequencing of the libraries was done on an Illumina HiSeq2000 using paired-end 100 bp reads. The authors' pipeline ran thus. SOAPnuke was used to process the raw data, removing reads that contained adapters or uncalled bases, had a mean Phred below 15, or lacked an exact match to the constant primer or identifier. High-quality paired reads were merged using COPE v1.2.5, and each unique nucleotide sequence was defined as a clonotype. MiTCR v1.1 was used to align clonotypes to the IMGT TRBV, TRBD and TRBJ reference segments. Analysis was restricted to V-J combinations with a frequency above 0.0001, which covered about 99% of repertoires. The TCS score was defined as F50 (clonal expansion) divided by E x V (chaos), with BLOSUM62-based TCRdist calculated between CDR3 peptides within each V-J. Welch's t-statistics and random forest reduced fewer than 600 V-J features to roughly 13, which were used in a naive Bayes classifier (R e1071). Thyroid-blood repertoire similarity was quantified with the Morisita-Horn index. The public reads were run again by TCRdb, first through fastp at Q25 and then through MiXCR, and only productive beta chains were kept. Every distinct CDR3 protein forms one entry, paired with its most common genes and DNA. TCRdb, not the authors, supplied the V and J calls. This sample lists hundreds of thousands of distinct CDR3 sequences; 35% to 40% were detected once. 7% to 10% of the sample is taken by the ten largest.

A patient counted as having stable Graves' hyperthyroidism if no progression to ophthalmopathy occurred over 18 months of follow-up. Hyperthyroidism patients were newly diagnosed, with disease duration under 2 months, and aged 18 to 65 years. Any patient with an uncontrolled infection, another autoimmune disease, pregnancy or lactation was excluded. Diagnoses were established on the basis of clinical symptoms, serum thyroxine and TRAb, thyroid ultrasound, and orbital computed tomography. PBMCs were separated from 7.5 to 10 ml of fresh peripheral blood using Ficoll-Paque density gradient centrifugation. Total RNA was extracted with Trizol reagent, and quality was checked on an Agilent 2100 Bioanalyzer. The CDR3 has 14 amino acids, counting the end cysteine and phenylalanine. Here the CDR3 DNA is all that survives: 42 bases in frame from base 1. At the junction V is shortened by 6 bases and J by 2 bases, with 13 bases in between. CDR1 and CDR2 were assigned from the germline V gene (reference sequence) as DFQATT and SNEGSKA.

Turning to this clonotype: Its antigen is currently not known. The sample holds no much larger clone one base away, and base qualities are not on file.

Source material: blood. The chain links TRBV20-1 with TRBJ2-2; the D gene is possibly TRBD2, with 6 bases matching. The sequence was obtained from a man in his late teens or twenties with Graves' hyperthyroidism. The DNA sequence reads TGCAGTGCCCGGGGGAGCGTCAACACCGGGGAGCTGTTTTTT. It encodes CSARGSVNTGELFF.